The 22 T cell receptor beta chains listed next were all sequenced from one sample in a study of control samples from healthy donors and cancer patients. Assay used: immunoSEQ multiplex PCR; TCRdb lists only in-frame clones, some missing. The sample has 390,000 or so clones, about 93% seen once. Sequencing used PBMCs. Receptors were obtained from a man in his forties with head and neck cancer.

V is TRBV14 and J is TRBJ1-2; unclear D gene. The CDR3 totals 14 residues. Between the trimmed V and J ends, which lost 1 base and 0 bases, there was a span of 6 bases. Germline CDR1 reads SGHDN; CDR2 reads FVKESK. CDR3 bases: TGTGCCAGCAGCCAAGGTGAGCCTAACTATGGCTACACCTTC. Translation gives CASSQGEPNYGYTF.

This chain connects TRBV2 to TRBJ2-7, with D perhaps matching TRBD1 or TRBD2 (5 bases each). The V and J ends lost 3 bases and 9 bases respectively, with 18 bases between them. This CDR3 is 14 amino acids long. Germline CDR1 reads SNHLY; CDR2 reads FYNNEI. The CDR3 reads CASSDARGPGGQYF. Written as DNA, the CDR3 is TGTGCCAGCAGTGATGCCCGGGGCCCTGGCGGGCAGTACTTC.

The chain has TRBV28 and TRBJ2-6; possible D gene TRBD1, 5 bases. Germline lookup yields CDR1 MDHEN and CDR2 SYDVKM. Trimming shortened V by 4 bases and J by 0 bases, and 13 bases separated the two germline ends. The CDR3 extends over 17 amino acids. CDR3 region: CASSSPGIPSGANVLTF. CDR3 bases: TGTGCCAGCAGTTCCCCAGGGATCCCCTCTGGGGCCAACGTCCTGACTTTC.

Points on this clone: The sample carries other DNA sequences with the same CDR3. The gene calls are TRBV6-5 and TRBJ1-4; TRBD1 is a possible D gene (6 bases). The CDR3 extends over 15 amino acids. The germline V gene has CDR1 MNHEY and CDR2 SVGAGI. V was shortened by 7 bases and J by 8 bases, with 20 bases between the two germline ends. CDR3 DNA: TGTGCCAGCAAGACGAGGGGGGCGCCGGGGGAAAAACTGTTTTTT. It translates to CASKTRGAPGEKLFF.

The rearrangement joins TRBV11-2 to TRBJ2-2; D gene ambiguous. The CDR3 is 14 residues long. The germline gives CDR1 SGHAT, CDR2 FQNNGV. Trimming shortened V by 7 bases and J by 7 bases, and 16 bases separated the two germline ends. The CDR3 DNA is TGTGCCAGCAAGGGATTGGGTAAAGGCGGGGAGCTGTTTTTT. This codes for CASKGLGKGGELFF.

The V call is TRBV7-3, the J call TRBJ1-2, with TRBD1 matching 9 bases. The junction had 4 bases not matched to a gene; V was cut back by 2 bases and J by 3 bases. This CDR3 comprises 15 residues. The V gene's germline CDR1 is SGHTA and CDR2 FQGTGA. The CDR3 spells CASSLFGQGHYGYTF. CDR3 coding DNA: TGTGCCAGCAGCTTATTCGGACAGGGGCACTATGGCTACACCTTC.

The chain employs TRBV29-1 and TRBJ2-2; the D gene is possibly TRBD1 (5 bases). The CDR3 totals 14 residues. V dropped 8 bases and J dropped 1 base, with 14 bases sitting between them. CDR1 and CDR2 from the germline V gene are SQVTM and ANQGSEA. In DNA form, the CDR3 reads TGCAGCTTCACGTGGCAGGGGAACACCGGGGAGCTGTTTTTT. Translated: CSFTWQGNTGELFF.

V usage is TRBV18 and J usage is TRBJ1-4; 9 bases map to TRBD1. The CDR3 covers 15 residues. V shed 0 bases and J 8 bases; nucleotides not matched to a gene: 4. Per the germline V gene, CDR1 is KGHSH and CDR2 is LQKENI. CDR3 coding DNA: TGTGCCAGCTCACCACCGGGACAGGGAAGGGAAAAACTGTTTTTT. Its protein product is CASSPPGQGREKLFF.

The table lists this clone with a count of one. The chain employs TRBV30 and TRBJ2-7; 10 bases fit TRBD1. V lost 5 bases, J lost 2 bases, and 12 bases stayed unmatched. CDR3 length: 16 amino acids. Germline CDR1 reads GTSNPN; CDR2 reads SVGIG (reference sequence). CDR3 nucleotides: TGTGCCTGGCATCACCTCCCCGGGACAGGGGCCTACGAGCAGTACTTC. This sequence encodes CAWHHLPGTGAYEQYF.

The chain is built from TRBV7-9 and TRBJ1-2, with 8 bases identical to TRBD1. The CDR3 is 14 residues long. Germline-derived CDR1 and CDR2 are SEHNR and FQNEAQ (reference sequence). The junction had 7 bases not matched to a gene; V was cut back by 3 bases and J by 7 bases. The chain's CDR3 is CASSFATGGSGYTF. Here the CDR3 DNA reads TGTGCCAGCAGCTTCGCTACAGGGGGGTCTGGCTACACCTTC.

This rearrangement joins TRBV6-5 to TRBJ1-5, with 7 bases aligning to TRBD1. Germline assignment: CDR1 MNHEY and CDR2 SVGAGI. Trimming at V came to 8 bases and at J to 0 bases, leaving 7 bases not matched to a gene. The CDR3 has 15 residues. DNA for the CDR3: TGTGCCAGCCGGAGGACAGGACCTAGCAATCAGCCCCAGCATTTT. Protein: CASRRTGPSNQPQHF.

The chain combines TRBV7-8 with TRBJ2-3, with D maybe TRBD2 (5 bases). CDR3 length: 14 amino acids. V gave up 5 bases and J gave up 6 bases, with 15 bases separating them. The germline V gene has CDR1 SGHVS and CDR2 FQNEAQ. The DNA for the CDR3 is TGTGCCAGCAGCACCCATGGACTGGGGGATACGCAGTATTTT. This encodes CASSTHGLGDTQYF.

The genes are TRBV28 and TRBJ2-3, with 9 bases that match TRBD2. Per the germline V gene, CDR1 is MDHEN and CDR2 is SYDVKM. The CDR3 length is 13 residues. With V trimmed by 9 bases and J by 1 base, 2 bases remained unmatched. In DNA form, the CDR3 reads TGTGCCAGTAGCGGGAGCGGCACAGATACGCAGTATTTT. Protein sequence: CASSGSGTDTQYF.

This sequence joins TRBV10-2 and TRBJ2-7, with a tentative D call TRBD1 (5 bases). Deletions cut 6 bases from V and 5 bases from J, with 8 bases between. The CDR3 covers 11 residues. Germline assignment: CDR1 WSHSY and CDR2 SAAADI. The CDR3 bases are TGCGCCAGCAGATGGGGCGACGAGCAGTACTTC. Residues: CASRWGDEQYF.

The rearrangement links TRBV2 to TRBJ1-5, with D unresolved. There are 13 residues in the CDR3. Trimming removed 6 bases from V and 4 bases from J, with 10 bases in between. Germline lookup yields CDR1 SNHLY and CDR2 FYNNEI. In nucleotides, the CDR3 is TGTGCCAGCAGCAGAATCCCGAATCAGCCCCAGCATTTT. Translation: CASSRIPNQPQHF.

The rearrangement uses TRBV5-1 and TRBJ2-7; 11 bases fit TRBD1. CDR3 length equals 14 residues. Germline-derived CDR1 and CDR2 are SGHRS and YFSETQ. V lost 0 bases, J lost 5 bases, and 1 base stayed unmatched. The CDR3 DNA reads TGCGCCAGCAGCTTGGGGACAGGGGGCAACGAGCAGTACTTC. Protein product: CASSLGTGGNEQYF. Drawing the rest from reference TRBV5-1 and TRBJ2-7, the complete variable domain is KAGVTQTPRYLIKTRGQQVTLSCSPISGHRSVSWYQQTPGQGLQFLFEYFSETQRNKGNFPGRFSGRQFSNSRSEMNVSTLELGDSALYLCASSLGTGGNEQYFGPGTRLTVT.

This clone was found a few times. The V and J genes are TRBV20-1 and TRBJ2-7; D not certain. Germline CDR1 reads DFQATT; CDR2 reads SNEGSKA (reference sequence). The germline V and J ends were trimmed by 4 bases and 9 bases, with 13 bases remaining between them. This CDR3 comprises 11 residues. The CDR3 reads CSANVGFRQYF. The CDR3 DNA sequence: TGCAGTGCTAACGTTGGCTTTAGGCAGTACTTC.

The chain combines TRBV7-9 with TRBJ2-5; 8 positions match TRBD2. Per germline, CDR1 SEHNR and CDR2 FQNEAQ (reference sequence). J gave up 2 bases and V 3 bases, and 5 bases lay outside the gene matches. The CDR3 is 15 residues long. The chain's CDR3 is CASSFSGALQETQYF. Here the CDR3 DNA reads TGTGCCAGCAGCTTTAGCGGGGCCTTACAAGAGACCCAGTACTTC.

V and J are TRBV9 and TRBJ1-6; TRBD1 aligns across 7 bases. The CDR3 totals 15 residues. Germline loops: CDR1 SGDLS, CDR2 YYNGEE. The V gene end was trimmed by 4 bases and the J gene end by 10 bases; junction bases not matched to a gene: 11. CDR3 DNA: TGTGCCAGCAGCCCCCAGGGGGTTTTCGTATCACCCCTCCACTTT. Its translation is CASSPQGVFVSPLHF.

V usage is TRBV7-9 and J usage is TRBJ2-3, with 7 bases aligning to TRBD1. The germline CDR1 and CDR2 sequences are SEHNR and FQNEAQ (reference sequence). This CDR3 has 14 residues. V lost 3 bases and J lost 1; bases outside the gene matches: 1. CDR3 residues: CASSLTGRTDTQYF. The CDR3, as DNA: TGTGCCAGCAGCTTGACAGGGCGCACAGATACGCAGTATTTT.

The chain links TRBV2 to TRBJ2-7, with D tentatively TRBD1 or TRBD2 (5 bases each). Germline loops: CDR1 SNHLY, CDR2 FYNNEI. Trimming cost V 8 bases and J 1 base, with 9 bases left between them. The CDR3 has 12 residues. Here the CDR3 DNA reads TGTGCCAGCCTGGGACGGTCCTACGAGCAGTACTTC. Translation gives CASLGRSYEQYF.

The chain employs TRBV28 and TRBJ2-5, with unresolved D. Germline CDR1 reads MDHEN; CDR2 reads SYDVKM. The ends were cut back, 3 bases at V and 0 bases at J, with 5 bases in the middle. The CDR3 covers 13 residues. CDR3 sequence: CASSFGYQETQYF. The CDR3 nucleotides are TGTGCCAGCAGTTTTGGGTACCAAGAGACCCAGTACTTC.